The 21 T cell receptor beta chains listed next were all sequenced from one sample in a study of memory B cells and T cells in multiple sclerosis. Measured with immunoSEQ multiplex PCR; TCRdb has only the in-frame clones, and not every one. The table shows about 45,000 clones, with more than 65% occurring only once. Separate sequencing covered autoproliferating (CFSE-dim) and non-proliferating (CFSE-high) T cells from stimulus-free culture. Cultures began with approximately 52 million CFSE-labeled PBMCs, unstimulated for roughly seven days, with replicate wells pooled. Their recognized antigens are unknown. Sequencing was carried out using PBMCs from blood kept in culture. These receptors all stem from a human donor with multiple sclerosis.

The chain joins TRBV20-1 to TRBJ2-1; the D is unclear. The V and J ends lost 7 bases and 6 bases respectively, with 7 bases between them. The CDR3 sequence is 10 residues long. Germline V gene sequence: CDR1 DFQATT, CDR2 SNEGSKA (reference sequence). The CDR3 bases are TGCAGTGGCCTTATCAATGAGCAGTTCTTC. Translating it yields CSGLINEQFF.

V usage is TRBV27 and J usage is TRBJ2-3; 16 positions agree with TRBD2. The CDR3 spans 19 residues. Looked up from germline, CDR1 is MNHEY and CDR2 is SMNVEV (reference sequence). The V segment lost 4 bases and the J segment 6 bases; nucleotides outside the gene matches: 13. The CDR3 bases are TGTGCCAGCAGTTCCCTGGGACTAGCGGGGGGGCCGACGGGCGATACGCAGTATTTT. Encoded protein: CASSSLGLAGGPTGDTQYF.

The chain uses TRBV6-6 and TRBJ1-4; D gene uncertain. Germline CDR1 reads MNHNY; CDR2 reads SVGAGI (reference sequence). The V gene lost 0 bases and the J gene lost 8 bases, with 10 bases spanning the gap. The CDR3 covers 14 residues. CDR3 nucleotide sequence: TGTGCCAGCAGTTACTCGGTCCCACGCGAAAAACTGTTTTTT. Its protein is CASSYSVPREKLFF.

This clone has a handful of counts. The chain has TRBV2 and TRBJ1-1; 7 bases map to TRBD1. In germline, CDR1 is SNHLY, CDR2 FYNNEI. CDR3 length: 16 residues. V lost 9 bases and J lost 0; bases outside the gene matches: 13. CDR3: CARGADRAVMNTEAFF. The CDR3, as DNA: TGTGCCAGAGGGGCCGACAGGGCGGTCATGAACACTGAAGCTTTCTTT.

The genes are TRBV30 and TRBJ2-7; D assignment may be TRBD1 or TRBD2 (5 bases each). Germline V gives CDR1 GTSNPN, CDR2 SVGIG (reference sequence). V was cut by 2 bases and J by 7 bases, with 24 bases left in between. This CDR3 is 16 amino acids long. CDR3 residues: CAWSPLMDPGPKEQYF. CDR3 sequence (DNA): TGTGCCTGGAGTCCCCTCATGGACCCGGGACCGAAAGAGCAGTACTTC. The full variable domain, with the rest looked up from reference TRBV30 and TRBJ2-7, is SQTIHQWPATLVQPVGSPLSLECTVEGTSNPNLYWYRQAAGRGLQLLFYSVGIGQISSEVPQNLSASRPQDRQFILSSKKLLLSDSGFYLCAWSPLMDPGPKEQYFGPGTRLTVT.

V and J are TRBV18 and TRBJ2-7, with 7 bases lining up with TRBD1. Germline CDR1 and CDR2: KGHSH and LQKENI. There are 14 residues in the CDR3. V shed 0 bases and J 2 bases; nucleotides not matched to a gene: 1. The CDR3 here is CASSPPQGAYEQYF. CDR3 bases: TGTGCCAGCTCACCACCCCAGGGGGCCTACGAGCAGTACTTC.

The V gene is TRBV30, the J gene TRBJ1-1; 7 bases fit TRBD1. V trimming: 5 bases; J trimming: 1 base; junction bases outside the gene matches: 7. Germline CDR1 and CDR2: GTSNPN and SVGIG (reference sequence). This CDR3 comprises 14 residues. For the CDR3, the DNA is TGTGCCTGGCGGCGGGACAGCCAGAACACTGAAGCTTTCTTT. This gives the protein CAWRRDSQNTEAFF.

The V call is TRBV27, the J call TRBJ1-2; no clear D gene. Germline assignment: CDR1 MNHEY and CDR2 SMNVEV (reference sequence). There are 15 residues in the CDR3. Trimming cost V 6 bases and J 5 bases, with 19 bases left between them. CDR3 bases: TGTGCCAGCAGCCCTAGCCTCCACGGGCTATATGGCTACACCTTC. Encoded protein: CASSPSLHGLYGYTF.

J is TRBJ2-7 and V is TRBV4-3; D perhaps matches TRBD1 (5 bases). V lost 2 bases and J 6 bases, leaving 17 bases between the germline ends. Germline lookup yields CDR1 LGHNA and CDR2 YSLEER. The CDR3 covers 15 residues. The CDR3 DNA reads as TGCGCCAGCAGCCAACCCTACCAGGGATCGGGCGAGCAGTACTTC. Amino acid sequence: CASSQPYQGSGEQYF.

The chain employs TRBV10-3 and TRBJ1-2; D is uncertain. The germline gives CDR1 ENHRY, CDR2 SYGVKD. The V and J ends lost 5 bases and 4 bases respectively, with 20 bases between them. This CDR3 comprises 16 residues. The CDR3 sequence is CAISTSSSGNLYGYTF. In DNA, the CDR3 is TGTGCCATCAGTACTTCCTCTTCGGGTAACCTCTATGGCTACACCTTC.

This chain uses TRBV5-5 with TRBJ1-3, with D uncertain. From germline, CDR1 is SGHKS and CDR2 YYEKEE (reference sequence). The CDR3 has 18 amino acids. The V end was cut by 0 bases, the J end by 0 bases, with 16 bases between. CDR3 in DNA: TGTGCCAGCAGCTTGGACCGTAGCCCCAGGCTCTCTGGAAACACCATATATTTT. This sequence encodes CASSLDRSPRLSGNTIYF.

The chain uses TRBV10-1 and TRBJ1-6, with a tentative D call TRBD1 (5 bases). CDR1 is WNHNN, CDR2 SYGVQD, per germline (reference sequence). Trimming took off 5 bases at V and 8 bases at J, with 7 bases between the two ends. The CDR3 covers 12 residues. CDR3 sequence reads: CASSPGYSPLHF. In DNA, the CDR3 is TGCGCCAGCAGTCCAGGGTATTCACCCCTCCACTTT.

This chain joins TRBV11-2 and TRBJ2-5; no clear D gene. Germline lookup yields CDR1 SGHAT and CDR2 FQNNGV. Trimming left V 1 base short and J 4 bases short, with 4 bases between. The CDR3 runs to 12 residues. The CDR3: CASSLGVETQYF. DNA of the CDR3: TGTGCCAGCAGCTTAGGGGTAGAGACCCAGTACTTC.

This clone was recorded a few times. The rearrangement joins TRBV27 to TRBJ2-3; D possibly corresponds to TRBD2 (6 bases). The CDR3 is 11 amino acids. Germline V gene lookup returns CDR1 MNHEY and CDR2 SMNVEV (reference sequence). The V and J ends lost 3 bases and 8 bases respectively, with 6 bases between them. The DNA for the CDR3 is TGTGCCAGCAGTTTGGGGGGTACGCAGTATTTT. It translates to CASSLGGTQYF.

This chain links TRBV5-4 with TRBJ1-4, with TRBD1 matching over 7 bases. The V segment lost 4 bases and the J segment 4 bases; nucleotides outside the gene matches: 4. The germline V gene encodes CDR1 SGHNT and CDR2 YYREEE (reference sequence). The CDR3 contains 14 residues. CDR3 loop: CASSRDSLNEKLFF. The CDR3 nucleotides are TGTGCCAGCAGCCGGGACAGCCTTAATGAAAAACTGTTTTTT. Together with reference TRBV5-4 and TRBJ1-4, the CDR3 gives the full variable domain: ETGVTQSPTHLIKTRGQQVTLRCSSQSGHNTVSWYQQALGQGPQFIFQYYREEENGRGNFPPRFSGLQFPNYSSELNVNALELDDSALYLCASSRDSLNEKLFFGSGTQLSVL.

J is TRBJ1-5 and V is TRBV19; the match to TRBD1 covers 10 bases. Germline CDR1 reads LNHDA; CDR2 reads SQIVND (reference sequence). V lost 3 bases, J lost 0 bases, and 8 bases stayed unmatched. This CDR3 comprises 18 residues. The CDR3 loop reads CASSIPRDRGGSNQPQHF. The CDR3 DNA sequence: TGTGCCAGTAGTATTCCACGGGACAGGGGCGGTAGCAATCAGCCCCAGCATTTT.

The rearrangement uses TRBV10-3 and TRBJ2-7; 7 nucleotides align to TRBD2. J lost 1 base, V lost 5 bases, and 2 bases had no gene match. This CDR3 region has 13 residues. Germline V CDR1 and CDR2: ENHRY, SYGVKD. Here the CDR3 DNA reads TGTGCCATCAGTTCGGGACTATCCTACGAGCAGTACTTC. It encodes CAISSGLSYEQYF.

V gene TRBV6-1 combines with J gene TRBJ1-2; D is unresolved. Trimming pared 2 bases from V and 1 base from J, leaving 14 bases between. CDR1 and CDR2 (germline): MNHNS, SASEGT. The CDR3 loop spans 16 amino acids. In nucleotides, the CDR3 is TGTGCCAGCAGTGAATGGGTACAGAATCTTAACTATGGCTACACCTTC. Translation gives CASSEWVQNLNYGYTF.

This clone was seen a few times. CDR3 loop: CASSFGNEQYF. CDR3 coding DNA: TGTGCCAGTAGTTTCGGGAACGAGCAGTACTTC. The chain carries TRBV19 and TRBJ2-7; tentative D call: TRBD2 (5 bases). The V end was cut by 5 bases, the J end by 5 bases, with 7 bases between. Looked up from germline, CDR1 is LNHDA and CDR2 is SQIVND (reference sequence). The CDR3 loop spans 11 amino acids.

The chain is built from TRBV6-6 and TRBJ1-2; D possibly corresponds to TRBD1 (5 bases). V was trimmed by 4 bases and J by 6 bases, leaving 15 bases between them. Germline CDR1 is MNHNY and CDR2 is SVGAGI (reference sequence). The CDR3 has 14 amino acids. In nucleotides, the CDR3 is TGTGCCAGCAGTTTTCCGGGGGGGTCCGATGGCTACACCTTC. The encoded protein is CASSFPGGSDGYTF.

This chain uses TRBV2 with TRBJ2-2; either TRBD1 or TRBD2 may supply D (6 bases each). Trimming left V 7 bases short and J 4 bases short, with 13 bases between. CDR1 SNHLY and CDR2 FYNNEI come from the germline V gene. The CDR3 has 14 amino acids. In DNA, the CDR3 is TGTGCCAGCACAGGAGGGGGGCGCACCGGGGAGCTGTTTTTT. Protein product: CASTGGGRTGELFF.